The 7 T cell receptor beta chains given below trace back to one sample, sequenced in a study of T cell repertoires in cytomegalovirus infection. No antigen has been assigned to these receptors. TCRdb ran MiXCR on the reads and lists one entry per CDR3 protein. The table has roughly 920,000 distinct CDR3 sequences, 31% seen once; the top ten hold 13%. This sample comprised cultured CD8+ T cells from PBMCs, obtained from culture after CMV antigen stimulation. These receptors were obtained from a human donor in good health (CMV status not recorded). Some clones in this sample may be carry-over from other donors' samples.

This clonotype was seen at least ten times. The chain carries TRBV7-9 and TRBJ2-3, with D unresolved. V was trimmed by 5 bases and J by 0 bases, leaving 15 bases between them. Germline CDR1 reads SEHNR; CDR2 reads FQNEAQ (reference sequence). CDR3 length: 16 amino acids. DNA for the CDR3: TGTGCCAGCAGCAGCAGATGGGATTCTAGCACAGATACGCAGTATTTT. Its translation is CASSSRWDSSTDTQYF.

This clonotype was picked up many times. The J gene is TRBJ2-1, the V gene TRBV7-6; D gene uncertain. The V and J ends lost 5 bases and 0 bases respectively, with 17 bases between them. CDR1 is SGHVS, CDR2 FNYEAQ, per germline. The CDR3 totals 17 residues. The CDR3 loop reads CASSRGGRPGSYNEQFF. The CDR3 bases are TGTGCCAGCAGCCGAGGCGGTAGGCCAGGCTCCTACAATGAGCAGTTCTTC.

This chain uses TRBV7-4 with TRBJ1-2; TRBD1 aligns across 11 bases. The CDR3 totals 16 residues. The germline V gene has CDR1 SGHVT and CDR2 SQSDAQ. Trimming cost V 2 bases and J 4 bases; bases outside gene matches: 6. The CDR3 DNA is TGTGCCAGCAGCTTACCCGGACAGGGGGCAAGCTATGGCTACACCTTC. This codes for CASSLPGQGASYGYTF.

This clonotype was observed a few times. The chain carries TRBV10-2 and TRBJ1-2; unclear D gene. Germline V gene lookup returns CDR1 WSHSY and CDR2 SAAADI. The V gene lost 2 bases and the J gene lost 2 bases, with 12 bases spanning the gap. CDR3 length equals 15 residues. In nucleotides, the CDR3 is TGCGCCAGCAGTGAGGTCATCGCAACAAACTATGGCTACACCTTC. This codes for CASSEVIATNYGYTF.

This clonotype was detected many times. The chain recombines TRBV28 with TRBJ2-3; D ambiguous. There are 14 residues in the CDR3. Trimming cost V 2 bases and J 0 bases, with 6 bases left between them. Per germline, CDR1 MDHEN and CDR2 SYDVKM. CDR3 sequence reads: CASSLDTSTDTQYF. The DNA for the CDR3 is TGTGCCAGCAGTTTAGACACTAGCACAGATACGCAGTATTTT.

This CDR3 is CASTPGRTANYGYTF. The CDR3 coding sequence is TGTGCCAGCACCCCGGGACGCACCGCTAACTATGGCTACACCTTC. The chain joins TRBV28 to TRBJ1-2, with D maybe TRBD1 (5 bases). CDR3 length equals 15 residues. V was clipped by 7 bases and J by 0 bases, with 15 bases between them. Per germline, CDR1 MDHEN and CDR2 SYDVKM.

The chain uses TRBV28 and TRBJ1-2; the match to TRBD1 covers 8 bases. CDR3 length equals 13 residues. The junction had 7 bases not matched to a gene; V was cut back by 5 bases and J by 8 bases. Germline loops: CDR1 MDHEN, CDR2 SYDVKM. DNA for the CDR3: TGTGCCAGCAGTCCCTGGACAGGGCCCGGCTACACCTTC. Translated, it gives CASSPWTGPGYTF.